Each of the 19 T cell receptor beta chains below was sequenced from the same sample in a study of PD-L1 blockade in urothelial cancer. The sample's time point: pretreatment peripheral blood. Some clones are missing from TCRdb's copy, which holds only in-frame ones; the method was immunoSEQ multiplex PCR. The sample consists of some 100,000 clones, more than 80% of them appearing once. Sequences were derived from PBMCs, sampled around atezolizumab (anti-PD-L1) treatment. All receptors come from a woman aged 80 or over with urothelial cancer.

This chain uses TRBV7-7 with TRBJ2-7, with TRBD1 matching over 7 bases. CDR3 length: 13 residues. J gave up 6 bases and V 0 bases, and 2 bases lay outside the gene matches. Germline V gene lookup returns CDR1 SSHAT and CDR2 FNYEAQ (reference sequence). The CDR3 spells CASSLAGGGEQYF. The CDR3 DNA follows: TGTGCCAGCAGCTTAGCAGGGGGCGGCGAGCAGTACTTC. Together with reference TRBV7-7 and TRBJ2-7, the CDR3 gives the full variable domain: GAGVSQSPRYKVTKRGQDVTLRCDPISSHATLYWYQQALGQGPEFLTYFNYEAQPDKSGLPSDRFSAERPEGSISTLTIQRTEQRDSAMYRCASSLAGGGEQYFGPGTRLTVT.

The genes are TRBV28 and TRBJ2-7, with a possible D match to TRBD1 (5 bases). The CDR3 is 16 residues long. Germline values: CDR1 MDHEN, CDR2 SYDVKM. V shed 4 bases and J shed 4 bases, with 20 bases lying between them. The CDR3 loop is CASSSTGHYPLYEQYF. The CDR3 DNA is TGTGCCAGCAGTTCGACCGGACATTACCCCCTATACGAGCAGTACTTC. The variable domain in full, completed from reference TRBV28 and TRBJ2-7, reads DVKVTQSSRYLVKRTGEKVFLECVQDMDHENMFWYRQDPGLGLRLIYFSYDVKMKEKGDIPEGYSVSREKKERFSLILESASTNQTSMYLCASSSTGHYPLYEQYFGPGTRLTVT.

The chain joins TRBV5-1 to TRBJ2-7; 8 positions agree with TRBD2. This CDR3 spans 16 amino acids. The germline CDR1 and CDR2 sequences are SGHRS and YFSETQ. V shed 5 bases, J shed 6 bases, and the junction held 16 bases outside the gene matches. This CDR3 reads CASRELPGTRGAEQYF. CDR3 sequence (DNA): TGCGCCAGCAGAGAACTTCCCGGGACTAGAGGGGCCGAGCAGTACTTC. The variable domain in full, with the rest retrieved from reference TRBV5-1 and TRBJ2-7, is KAGVTQTPRYLIKTRGQQVTLSCSPISGHRSVSWYQQTPGQGLQFLFEYFSETQRNKGNFPGRFSGRQFSNSRSEMNVSTLELGDSALYLCASRELPGTRGAEQYFGPGTRLTVT.

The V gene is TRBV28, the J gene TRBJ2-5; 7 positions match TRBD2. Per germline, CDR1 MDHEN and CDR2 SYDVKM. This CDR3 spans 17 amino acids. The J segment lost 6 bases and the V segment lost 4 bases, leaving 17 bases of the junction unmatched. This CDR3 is CASSSLSQPAGAKTQYF. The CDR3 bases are TGTGCCAGCAGTTCATTATCCCAACCCGCGGGAGCGAAGACCCAGTACTTC.

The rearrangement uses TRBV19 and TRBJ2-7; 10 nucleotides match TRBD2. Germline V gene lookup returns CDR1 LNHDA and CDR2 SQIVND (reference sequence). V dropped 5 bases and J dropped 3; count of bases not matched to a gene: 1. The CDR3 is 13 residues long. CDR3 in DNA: TGTGCCAGTAGTCAGCGGGAGGGCTACGAGCAGTACTTC. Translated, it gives CASSQREGYEQYF.

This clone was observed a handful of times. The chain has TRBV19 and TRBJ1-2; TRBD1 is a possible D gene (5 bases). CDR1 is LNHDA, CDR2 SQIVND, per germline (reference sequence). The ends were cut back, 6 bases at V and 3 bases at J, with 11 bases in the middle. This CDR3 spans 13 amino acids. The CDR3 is CASSPREDYGYTF. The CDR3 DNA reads TGTGCCAGTAGCCCCAGGGAAGACTATGGCTACACCTTC.

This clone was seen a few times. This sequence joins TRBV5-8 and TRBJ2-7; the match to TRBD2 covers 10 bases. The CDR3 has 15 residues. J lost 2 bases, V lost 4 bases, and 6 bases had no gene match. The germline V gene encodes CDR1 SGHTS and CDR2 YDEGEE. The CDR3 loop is CASSPLAGGPYEQYF. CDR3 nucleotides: TGTGCCAGCAGCCCCTTAGCGGGAGGCCCCTACGAGCAGTACTTC.

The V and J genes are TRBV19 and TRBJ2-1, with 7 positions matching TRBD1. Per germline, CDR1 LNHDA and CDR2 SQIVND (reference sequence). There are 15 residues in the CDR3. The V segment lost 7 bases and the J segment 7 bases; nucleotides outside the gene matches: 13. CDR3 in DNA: TGTGCCAGTACTCCCGGGACAGTTTCGAGAAATGAGCAGTTCTTC. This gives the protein CASTPGTVSRNEQFF. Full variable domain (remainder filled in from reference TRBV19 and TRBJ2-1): DGGITQSPKYLFRKEGQNVTLSCEQNLNHDAMYWYRQDPGQGLRLIYYSQIVNDFQKGDIAEGYSVSREKKESFPLTVTSAQKNPTAFYLCASTPGTVSRNEQFFGPGTRLTVL.

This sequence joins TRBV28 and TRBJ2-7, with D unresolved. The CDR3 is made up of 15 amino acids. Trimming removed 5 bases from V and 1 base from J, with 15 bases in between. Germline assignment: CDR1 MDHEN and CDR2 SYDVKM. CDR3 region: CASSNRELNSYEQYF. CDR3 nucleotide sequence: TGTGCCAGCAGTAACAGAGAACTTAATTCCTACGAGCAGTACTTC.

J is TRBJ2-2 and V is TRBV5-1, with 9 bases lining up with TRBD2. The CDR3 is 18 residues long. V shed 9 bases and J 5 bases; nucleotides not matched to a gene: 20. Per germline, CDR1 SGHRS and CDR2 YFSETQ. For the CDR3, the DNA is TGCGCCATCCCATACCCCGGGCGGGAGGGCCAAACGACCGGGGAGCTGTTTTTT. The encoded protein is CAIPYPGREGQTTGELFF.

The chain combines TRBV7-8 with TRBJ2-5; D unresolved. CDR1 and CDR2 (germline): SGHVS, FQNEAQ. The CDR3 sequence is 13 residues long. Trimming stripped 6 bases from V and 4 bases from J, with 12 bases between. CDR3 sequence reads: CASSSGKAETQYF. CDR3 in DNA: TGTGCCAGCAGTTCAGGCAAGGCAGAGACCCAGTACTTC.

CDR3 sequence (DNA): TGCGCCAGCAGCCTCGGACAGGGCGGGGATACGCAGTATTTT. This gives the protein CASSLGQGGDTQYF. V and J are TRBV5-1 and TRBJ2-3; 8 bases map to TRBD1. J lost 6 bases, V lost 4 bases, and 7 bases had no gene match. In germline, CDR1 is SGHRS, CDR2 YFSETQ. The CDR3 covers 14 residues.

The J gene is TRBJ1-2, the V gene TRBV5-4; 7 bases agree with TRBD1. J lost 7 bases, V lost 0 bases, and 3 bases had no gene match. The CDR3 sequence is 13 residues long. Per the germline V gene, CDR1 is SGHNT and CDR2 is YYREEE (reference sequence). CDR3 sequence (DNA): TGTGCCAGCAGCTTGGAGACAGGGTTTGGCTACACCTTC. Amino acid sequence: CASSLETGFGYTF.

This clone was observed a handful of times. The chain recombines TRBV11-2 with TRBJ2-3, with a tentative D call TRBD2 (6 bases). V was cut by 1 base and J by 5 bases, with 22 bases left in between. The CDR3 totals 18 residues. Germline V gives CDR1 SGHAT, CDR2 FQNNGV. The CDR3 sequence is CASSLVGRGLRRGDTQYF. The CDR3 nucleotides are TGTGCCAGCAGCTTAGTGGGCCGGGGGTTAAGGAGGGGAGATACGCAGTATTTT. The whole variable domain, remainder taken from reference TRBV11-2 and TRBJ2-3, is EAGVAQSPRYKIIEKRQSVAFWCNPISGHATLYWYQQILGQGPKLLIQFQNNGVVDDSQLPKDRFSAERLKGVDSTLKIQPAKLEDSAVYLCASSLVGRGLRRGDTQYFGPGTRLTVL.

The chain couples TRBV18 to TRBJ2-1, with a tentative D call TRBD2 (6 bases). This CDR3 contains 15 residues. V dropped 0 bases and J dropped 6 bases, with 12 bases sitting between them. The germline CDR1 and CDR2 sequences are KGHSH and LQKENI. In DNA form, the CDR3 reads TGTGCCAGCTCACCACCCTCTTTGGGGGGCAATGAGCAGTTCTTC. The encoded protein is CASSPPSLGGNEQFF.

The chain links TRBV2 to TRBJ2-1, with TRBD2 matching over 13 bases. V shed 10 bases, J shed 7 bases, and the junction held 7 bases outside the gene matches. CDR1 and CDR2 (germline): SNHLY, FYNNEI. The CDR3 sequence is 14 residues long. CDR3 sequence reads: CATQTSGRANEQFF. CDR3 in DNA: TGTGCCACCCAAACTAGCGGGAGGGCGAATGAGCAGTTCTTC.

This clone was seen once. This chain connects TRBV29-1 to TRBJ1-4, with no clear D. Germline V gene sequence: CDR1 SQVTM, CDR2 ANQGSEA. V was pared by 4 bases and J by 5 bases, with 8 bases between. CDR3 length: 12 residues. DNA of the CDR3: TGCAGCGTTGGTAGTCGGAATGAAAAACTGTTTTTT. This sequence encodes CSVGSRNEKLFF.

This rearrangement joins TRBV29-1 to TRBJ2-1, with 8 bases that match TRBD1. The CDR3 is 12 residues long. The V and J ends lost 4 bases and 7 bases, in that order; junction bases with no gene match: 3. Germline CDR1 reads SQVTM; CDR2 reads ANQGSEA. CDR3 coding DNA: TGCAGCGTTGGGGGACAGGTAAATGAGCAGTTCTTC. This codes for CSVGGQVNEQFF.

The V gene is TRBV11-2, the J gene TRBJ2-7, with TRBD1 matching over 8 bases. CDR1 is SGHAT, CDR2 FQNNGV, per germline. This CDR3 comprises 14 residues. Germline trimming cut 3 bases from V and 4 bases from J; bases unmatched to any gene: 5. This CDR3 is CASSLDRVTYEQYF. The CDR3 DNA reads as TGTGCCAGCAGCTTGGACAGGGTGACTTACGAGCAGTACTTC.